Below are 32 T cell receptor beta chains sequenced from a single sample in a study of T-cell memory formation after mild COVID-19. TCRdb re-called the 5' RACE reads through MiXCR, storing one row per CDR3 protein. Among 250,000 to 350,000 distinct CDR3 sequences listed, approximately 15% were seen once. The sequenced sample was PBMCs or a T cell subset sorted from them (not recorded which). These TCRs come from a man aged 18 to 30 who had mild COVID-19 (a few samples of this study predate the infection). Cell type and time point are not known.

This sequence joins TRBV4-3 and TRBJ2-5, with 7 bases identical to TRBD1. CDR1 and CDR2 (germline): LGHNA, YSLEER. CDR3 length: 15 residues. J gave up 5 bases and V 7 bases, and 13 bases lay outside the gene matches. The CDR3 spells CASTPSTGWRETQYF. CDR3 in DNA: TGCGCCAGCACCCCTTCGACAGGGTGGAGGGAGACCCAGTACTTC.

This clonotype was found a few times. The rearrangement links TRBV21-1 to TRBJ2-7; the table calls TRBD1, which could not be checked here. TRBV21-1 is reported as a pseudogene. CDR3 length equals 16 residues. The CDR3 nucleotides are TGTGCCAGCAGAGAAGGGCGCGGGGGGCTCCTAGGCGAGCAGTACTTC. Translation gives CASREGRGGLLGEQYF.

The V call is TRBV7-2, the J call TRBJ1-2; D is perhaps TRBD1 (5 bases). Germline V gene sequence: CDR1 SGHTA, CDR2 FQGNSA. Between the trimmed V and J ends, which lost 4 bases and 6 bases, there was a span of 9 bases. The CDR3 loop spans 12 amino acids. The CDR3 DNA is TGTGCCAGCAGCTGGGGCGTAGATGGCTACACCTTC. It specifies CASSWGVDGYTF. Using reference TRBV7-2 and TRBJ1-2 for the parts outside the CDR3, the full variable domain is GAGVSQSPSNKVTEKGKDVELRCDPISGHTALYWYRQSLGQGLEFLIYFQGNSAPDKSGLPSDRFSAERTGGSVSTLTIQRTQQEDSAVYLCASSWGVDGYTFGSGTRLTVV.

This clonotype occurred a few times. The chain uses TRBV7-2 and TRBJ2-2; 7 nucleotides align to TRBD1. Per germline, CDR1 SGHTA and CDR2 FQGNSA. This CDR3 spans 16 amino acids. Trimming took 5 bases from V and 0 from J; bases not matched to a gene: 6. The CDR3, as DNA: TGTGCCAGCAGCATAAGGGACAGAGCGAACACCGGGGAGCTGTTTTTT. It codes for CASSIRDRANTGELFF. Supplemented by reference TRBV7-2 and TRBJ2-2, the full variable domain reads GAGVSQSPSNKVTEKGKDVELRCDPISGHTALYWYRQSLGQGLEFLIYFQGNSAPDKSGLPSDRFSAERTGGSVSTLTIQRTQQEDSAVYLCASSIRDRANTGELFFGEGSRLTVL.

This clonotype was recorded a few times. CDR3 in amino acids: CASSRGNTEAFF. In DNA form, the CDR3 reads TGTGCCAGCTCAAGGGGGAACACTGAAGCTTTCTTT. V is TRBV12-3 or TRBV12-4 and J is TRBJ1-1; D is perhaps TRBD1 (5 bases). CDR3 length: 12 residues. Trimming left V 8 bases short and J 1 base short, with 8 bases between.

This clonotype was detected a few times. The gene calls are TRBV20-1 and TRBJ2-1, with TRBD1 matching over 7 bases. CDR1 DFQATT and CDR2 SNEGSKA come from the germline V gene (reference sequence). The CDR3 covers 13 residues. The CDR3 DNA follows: TGCAGCGCTGGGGCTACAGGGGACAATGAGCAGTTCTTC. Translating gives CSAGATGDNEQFF.

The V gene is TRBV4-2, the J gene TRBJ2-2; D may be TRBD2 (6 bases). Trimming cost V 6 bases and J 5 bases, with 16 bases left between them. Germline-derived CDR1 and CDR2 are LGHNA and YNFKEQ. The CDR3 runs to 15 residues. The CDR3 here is CASSLGLVGTGELFF. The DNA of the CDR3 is TGTGCCAGCAGTCTGGGACTGGTAGGAACCGGGGAGCTGTTTTTT.

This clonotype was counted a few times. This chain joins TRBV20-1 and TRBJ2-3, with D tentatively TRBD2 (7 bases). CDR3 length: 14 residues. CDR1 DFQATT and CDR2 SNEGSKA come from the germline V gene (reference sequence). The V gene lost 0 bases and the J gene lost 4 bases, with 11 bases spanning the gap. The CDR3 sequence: CSARDDGGPDTQYF. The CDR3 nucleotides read TGCAGTGCTAGAGATGACGGGGGGCCAGATACGCAGTATTTT.

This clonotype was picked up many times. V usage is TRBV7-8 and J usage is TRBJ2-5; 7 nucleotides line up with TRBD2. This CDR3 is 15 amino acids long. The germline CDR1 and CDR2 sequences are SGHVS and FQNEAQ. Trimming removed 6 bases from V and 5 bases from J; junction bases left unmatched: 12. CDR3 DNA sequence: TGTGCCAGCAGACAAAGCGGGGCTACCCGGGAGACCCAGTACTTC. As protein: CASRQSGATRETQYF.

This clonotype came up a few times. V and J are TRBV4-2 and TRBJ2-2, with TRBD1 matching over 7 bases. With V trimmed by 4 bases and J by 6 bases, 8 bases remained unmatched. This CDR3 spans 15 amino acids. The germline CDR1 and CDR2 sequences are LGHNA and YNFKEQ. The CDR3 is CASSPDRTEPGELFF. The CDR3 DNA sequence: TGTGCCAGCAGCCCGGACAGGACGGAGCCCGGGGAGCTGTTTTTT.

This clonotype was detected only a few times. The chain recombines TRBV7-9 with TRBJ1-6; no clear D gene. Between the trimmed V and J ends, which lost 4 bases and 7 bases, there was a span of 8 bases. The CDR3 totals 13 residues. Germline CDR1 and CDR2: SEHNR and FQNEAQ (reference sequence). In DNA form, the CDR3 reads TGTGCCAGCAGCTCTGGATCCAATTCACCCCTCCACTTT. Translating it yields CASSSGSNSPLHF.

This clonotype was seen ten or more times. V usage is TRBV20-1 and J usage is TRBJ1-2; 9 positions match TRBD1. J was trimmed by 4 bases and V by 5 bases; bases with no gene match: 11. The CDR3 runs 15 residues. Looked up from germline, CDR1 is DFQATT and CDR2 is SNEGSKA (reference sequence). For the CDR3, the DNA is TGCAGTGCTCTTAAGGCGGGACAGGGAGGCTATGGCTACACCTTC. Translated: CSALKAGQGGYGYTF.

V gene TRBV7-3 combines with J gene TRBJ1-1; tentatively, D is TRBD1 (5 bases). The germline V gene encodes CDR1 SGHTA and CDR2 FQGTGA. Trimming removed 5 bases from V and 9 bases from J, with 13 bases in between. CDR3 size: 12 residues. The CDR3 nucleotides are TGTGCCAGCAGCACGGGGCCAGGGCAAGCTTTCTTT. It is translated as CASSTGPGQAFF.

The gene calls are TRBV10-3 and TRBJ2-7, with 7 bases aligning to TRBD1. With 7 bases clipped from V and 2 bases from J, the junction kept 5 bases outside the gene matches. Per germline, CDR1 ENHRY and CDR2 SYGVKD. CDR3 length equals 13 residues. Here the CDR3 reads CAIKEQGTYEQYF. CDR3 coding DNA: TGTGCCATCAAAGAACAGGGGACCTACGAGCAGTACTTC.

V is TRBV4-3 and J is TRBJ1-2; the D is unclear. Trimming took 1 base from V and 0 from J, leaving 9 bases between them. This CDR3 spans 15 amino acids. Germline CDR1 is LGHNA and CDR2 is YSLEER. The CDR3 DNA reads TGCGCCAGCAGCCAAGTCTCTGGAGCTAACTATGGCTACACCTTC. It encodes CASSQVSGANYGYTF.

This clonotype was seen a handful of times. CDR3 in DNA: TGTGCCAGCAATCCGGGAAAAAACATTCAGTACTTC. Protein sequence: CASNPGKNIQYF. V and J are TRBV7-2 and TRBJ2-4; the D gene is possibly TRBD2 (5 bases). This CDR3 contains 12 residues. V was clipped by 7 bases and J by 4 bases, with 8 bases between them. Germline-derived CDR1 and CDR2 are SGHTA and FQGNSA.

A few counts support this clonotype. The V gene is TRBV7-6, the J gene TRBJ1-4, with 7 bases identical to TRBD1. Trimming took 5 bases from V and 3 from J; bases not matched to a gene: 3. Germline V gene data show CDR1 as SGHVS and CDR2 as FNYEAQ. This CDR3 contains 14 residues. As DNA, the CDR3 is TGTGCCAGCAGCCCCGACAGGGCTAATGAAAAACTGTTTTTT. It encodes CASSPDRANEKLFF.

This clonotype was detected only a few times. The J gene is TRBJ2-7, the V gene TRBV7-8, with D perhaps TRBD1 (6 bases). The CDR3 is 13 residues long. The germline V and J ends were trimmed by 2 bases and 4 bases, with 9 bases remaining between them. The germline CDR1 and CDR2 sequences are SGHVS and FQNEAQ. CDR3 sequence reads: CASSLTGPYEQYV. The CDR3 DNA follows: TGTGCCAGCAGCTTAACAGGGCCTTACGAGCAGTACGTC.

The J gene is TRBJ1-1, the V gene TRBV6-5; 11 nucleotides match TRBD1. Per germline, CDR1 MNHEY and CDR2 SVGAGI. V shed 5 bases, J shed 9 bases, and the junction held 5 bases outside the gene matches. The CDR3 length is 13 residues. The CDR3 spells CASSGQGAVKAFF. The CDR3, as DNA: TGTGCCAGCAGTGGACAGGGGGCTGTAAAAGCTTTCTTT.

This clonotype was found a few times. CDR3 nucleotides: TGTGCCAGCAGCTTGATACCCAGCGGGGGTTCACAAGAGACCCAGTACTTC. This encodes CASSLIPSGGSQETQYF. The J gene is TRBJ2-5, the V gene TRBV11-2; 8 bases are shared with TRBD2. There are 17 residues in the CDR3. With V trimmed by 3 bases and J by 2 bases, 11 bases remained unmatched. CDR1 is SGHAT and CDR2 is FQNNGV in the germline V gene.

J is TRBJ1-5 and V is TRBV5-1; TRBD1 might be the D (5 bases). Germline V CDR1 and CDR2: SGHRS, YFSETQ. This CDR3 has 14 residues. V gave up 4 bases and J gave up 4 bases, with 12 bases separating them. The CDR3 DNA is TGCGCCAGCAGCCCTGACAGCGCTAATCAGCCCCAGCATTTT. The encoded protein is CASSPDSANQPQHF.

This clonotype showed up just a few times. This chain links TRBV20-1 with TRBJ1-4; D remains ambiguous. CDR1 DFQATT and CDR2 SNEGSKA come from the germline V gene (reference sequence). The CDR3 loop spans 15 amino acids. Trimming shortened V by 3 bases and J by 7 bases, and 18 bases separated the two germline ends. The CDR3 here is CSARDTALIVEKLFF. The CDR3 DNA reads TGCAGTGCTAGGGATACCGCTCTTATCGTTGAAAAACTGTTTTTT.

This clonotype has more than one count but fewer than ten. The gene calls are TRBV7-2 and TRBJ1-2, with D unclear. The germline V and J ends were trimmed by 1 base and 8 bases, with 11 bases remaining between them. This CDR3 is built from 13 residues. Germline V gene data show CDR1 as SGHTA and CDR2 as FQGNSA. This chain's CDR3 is CASSLENMLGYTF. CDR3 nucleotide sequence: TGTGCCAGCAGCTTAGAGAATATGCTCGGCTACACCTTC.

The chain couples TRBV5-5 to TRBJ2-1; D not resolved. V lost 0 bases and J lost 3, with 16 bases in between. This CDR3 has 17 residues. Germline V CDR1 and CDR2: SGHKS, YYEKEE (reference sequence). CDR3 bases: TGTGCCAGCAGCTTGGCCCGAACAACCAAGCTCTACAATGAGCAGTTCTTC. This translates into CASSLARTTKLYNEQFF.

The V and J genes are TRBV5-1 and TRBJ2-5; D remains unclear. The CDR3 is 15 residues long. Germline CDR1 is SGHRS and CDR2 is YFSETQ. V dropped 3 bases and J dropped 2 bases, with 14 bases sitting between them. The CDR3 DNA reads TGCGCCAGCAGCTATGGCAGCCCTCGACAAGAGACCCAGTACTTC. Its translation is CASSYGSPRQETQYF.

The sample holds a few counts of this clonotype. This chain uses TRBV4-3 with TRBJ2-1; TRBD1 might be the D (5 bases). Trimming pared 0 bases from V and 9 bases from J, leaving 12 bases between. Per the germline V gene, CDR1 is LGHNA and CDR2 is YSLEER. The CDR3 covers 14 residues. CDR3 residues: CASSQDPARGEQFF. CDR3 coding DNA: TGCGCCAGCAGCCAAGATCCTGCAAGGGGTGAGCAGTTCTTC.

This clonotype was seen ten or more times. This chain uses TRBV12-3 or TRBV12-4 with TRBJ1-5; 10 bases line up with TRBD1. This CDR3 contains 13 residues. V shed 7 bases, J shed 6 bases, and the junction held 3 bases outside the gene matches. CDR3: CASTGQGGQPQHF. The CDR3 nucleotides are TGTGCCAGCACCGGACAGGGGGGTCAGCCCCAGCATTTT.

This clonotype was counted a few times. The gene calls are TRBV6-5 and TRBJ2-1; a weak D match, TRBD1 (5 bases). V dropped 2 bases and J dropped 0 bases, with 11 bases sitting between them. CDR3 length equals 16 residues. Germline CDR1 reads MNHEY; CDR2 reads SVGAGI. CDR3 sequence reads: CASSYQGYSSYNEQFF. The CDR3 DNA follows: TGTGCCAGCAGTTACCAGGGTTATAGCTCCTACAATGAGCAGTTCTTC.

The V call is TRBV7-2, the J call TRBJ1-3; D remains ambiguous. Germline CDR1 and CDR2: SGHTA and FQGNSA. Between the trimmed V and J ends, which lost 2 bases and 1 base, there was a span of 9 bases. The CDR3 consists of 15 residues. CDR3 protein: CASSLYEASGNTIYF. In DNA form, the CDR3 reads TGTGCCAGCAGCTTATACGAAGCGTCTGGAAACACCATATATTTT.

CDR3 nucleotides: TGTGCCAGCAACGCTGGGTTTGTAAATGAAAAACTGTTTTTT. It translates to CASNAGFVNEKLFF. This rearrangement joins TRBV6-6 to TRBJ1-4; no clear D. Germline CDR1 and CDR2: MNHNY and SVGAGI (reference sequence). This CDR3 is built from 14 residues. Deletions cut 7 bases from V and 5 bases from J, with 14 bases between.

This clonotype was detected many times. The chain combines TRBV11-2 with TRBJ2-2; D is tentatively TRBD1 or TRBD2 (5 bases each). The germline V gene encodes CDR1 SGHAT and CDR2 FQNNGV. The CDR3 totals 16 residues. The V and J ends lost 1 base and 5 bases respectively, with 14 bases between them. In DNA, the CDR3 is TGTGCCAGCAGCTTAGGAGGGCAGGGTCAAACCGGGGAGCTGTTTTTT. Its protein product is CASSLGGQGQTGELFF.

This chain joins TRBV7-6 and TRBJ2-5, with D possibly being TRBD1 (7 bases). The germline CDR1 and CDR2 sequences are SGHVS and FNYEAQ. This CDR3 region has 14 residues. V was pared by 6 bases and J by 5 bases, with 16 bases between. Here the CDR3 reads CASSIRGDSETQYF. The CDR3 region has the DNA TGTGCCAGCAGTATCAGGGGGGACTCCGAGACCCAGTACTTC.